The present TCR beta chain was sequenced within a study of blood T cell repertoires in COVID-19. Across the whole study: Some COVID-19 samples were acute and others convalescent; all came from the United States, Italy and Spain.

Original analysis: The assay estimated nucleated cells by amplifying reference gene primers. Generated by immunoSEQ multiplex PCR, the TCRdb table keeps only in-frame clones and is missing some. That table furnishes V, J and clone size, whereas the DNA furnished D and trimming. The sample has 300,000 to 450,000 clones; approximately 81% are singletons. Sequenced: peripheral blood. This receptor was identified in a young woman with acute or convalescent COVID-19.

CDR3 DNA: TGTGCCAGCAGCTTAAACCGCAGGGTAGATACGCAGTATTTT. Its protein product is CASSLNRRVDTQYF. The chain combines TRBV7-2 with TRBJ2-3; a weak D match, TRBD1 (5 bases). V lost 2 bases and J lost 5, with 11 bases in between. The V gene's germline CDR1 is SGHTA and CDR2 FQGNSA. The CDR3 extends over 14 amino acids. The whole variable domain, filled in from reference TRBV7-2 and TRBJ2-3, reads GAGVSQSPSNKVTEKGKDVELRCDPISGHTALYWYRQSLGQGLEFLIYFQGNSAPDKSGLPSDRFSAERTGGSVSTLTIQRTQQEDSAVYLCASSLNRRVDTQYFGPGTRLTVL.